This TCR beta chain was sequenced for a study of blood T cell repertoires in COVID-19. Study-wide background: Both acute and convalescent COVID-19 samples were obtained from the United States, Italy and Spain. PBMCs, B-cell-depleted T cells, or T cells were the source of the cDNA or gDNA that made up the material.

This clone was picked up one time. The CDR3 is 14 amino acids. CDR1 is LNHNV and CDR2 is YYDKDF in the germline V gene (reference sequence). J lost 4 bases, V lost 5 bases, and 4 bases had no gene match. Under the authors' procedure: Nucleated cell number was recorded as an estimate derived from reference gene primer amplification. Produced via immunoSEQ multiplex PCR; TCRdb's table is partial and in-frame only. The V and J calls and clone size are taken from that table; D and trimming were inferred from the DNA. The sample comprises approximately 140,000 clones, 65% to 85% of which are singletons, and roughly 13% rests with the top ten.

Input material: peripheral blood. The origin of this receptor is a man between 60 and 75 years old with active or convalescent COVID-19. The rearrangement links TRBV15 to TRBJ2-7; 11 bases match TRBD2. CDR3 sequence: CATSPGLAVYEQYF. As DNA, the CDR3 is TGTGCCACCAGCCCGGGACTAGCGGTATACGAGCAGTACTTC.